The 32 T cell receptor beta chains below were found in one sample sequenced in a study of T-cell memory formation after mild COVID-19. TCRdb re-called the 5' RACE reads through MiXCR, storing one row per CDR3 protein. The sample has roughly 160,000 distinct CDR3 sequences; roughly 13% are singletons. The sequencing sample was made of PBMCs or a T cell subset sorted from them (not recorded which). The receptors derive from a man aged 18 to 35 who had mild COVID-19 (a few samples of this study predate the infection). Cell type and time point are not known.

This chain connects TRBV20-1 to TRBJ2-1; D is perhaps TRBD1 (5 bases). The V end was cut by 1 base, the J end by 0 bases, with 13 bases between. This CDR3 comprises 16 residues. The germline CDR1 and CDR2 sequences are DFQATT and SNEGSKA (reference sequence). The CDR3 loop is CSARVGAGSSYNEQFF. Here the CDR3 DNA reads TGCAGTGCTAGAGTAGGGGCTGGAAGCTCCTACAATGAGCAGTTCTTC.

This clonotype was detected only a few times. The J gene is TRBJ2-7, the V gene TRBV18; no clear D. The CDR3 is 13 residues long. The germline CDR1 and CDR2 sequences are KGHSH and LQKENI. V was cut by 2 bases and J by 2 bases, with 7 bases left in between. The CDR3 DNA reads TGTGCCAGCTCACCAGGGGAAGCCTACGAGCAGTACTTC. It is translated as CASSPGEAYEQYF.

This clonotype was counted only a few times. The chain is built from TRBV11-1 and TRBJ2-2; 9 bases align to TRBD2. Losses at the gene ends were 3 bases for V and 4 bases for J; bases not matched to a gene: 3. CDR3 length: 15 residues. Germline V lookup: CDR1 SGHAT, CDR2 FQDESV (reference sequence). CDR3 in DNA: TGTGCCAGCAGCTTTGGCGGGGGGGGCACCGGGGAGCTGTTTTTT. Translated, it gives CASSFGGGGTGELFF.

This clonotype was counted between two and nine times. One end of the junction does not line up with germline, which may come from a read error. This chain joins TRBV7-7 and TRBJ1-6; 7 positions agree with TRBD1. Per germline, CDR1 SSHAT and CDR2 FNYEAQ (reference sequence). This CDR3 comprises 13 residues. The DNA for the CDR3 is TGTGCTAGCAGCTCCGACAGGGACACACCCCTCCACTTT. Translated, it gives CASSSDRDTPLHF.

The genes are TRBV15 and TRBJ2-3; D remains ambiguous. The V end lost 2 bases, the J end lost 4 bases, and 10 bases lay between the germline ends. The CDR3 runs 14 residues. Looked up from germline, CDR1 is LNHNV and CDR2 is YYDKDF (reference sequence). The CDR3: CATSRSPTADTQYF. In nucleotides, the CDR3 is TGTGCCACCAGCAGATCCCCGACCGCAGATACGCAGTATTTT.

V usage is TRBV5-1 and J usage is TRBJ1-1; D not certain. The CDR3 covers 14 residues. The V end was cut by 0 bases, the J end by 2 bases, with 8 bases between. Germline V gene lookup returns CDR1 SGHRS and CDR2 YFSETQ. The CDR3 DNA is TGCGCCAGCAGCTTGGGGCCTTTTAACACTGAAGCTTTCTTT. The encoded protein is CASSLGPFNTEAFF.

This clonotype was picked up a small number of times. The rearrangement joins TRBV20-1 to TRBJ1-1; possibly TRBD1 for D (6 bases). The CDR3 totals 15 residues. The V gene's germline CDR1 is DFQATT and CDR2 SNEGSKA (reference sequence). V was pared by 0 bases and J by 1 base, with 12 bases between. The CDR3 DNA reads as TGCAGTGCTAGAGATGGGGGGCGACCGAACACTGAAGCTTTCTTT. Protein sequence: CSARDGGRPNTEAFF.

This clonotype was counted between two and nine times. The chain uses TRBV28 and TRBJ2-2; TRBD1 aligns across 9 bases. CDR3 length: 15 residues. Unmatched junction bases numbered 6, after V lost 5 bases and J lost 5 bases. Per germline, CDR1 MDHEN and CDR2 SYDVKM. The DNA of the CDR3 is TGTGCCAGCAGTCCCGGGACAGGGTTTACCGGGGAGCTGTTTTTT. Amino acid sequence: CASSPGTGFTGELFF. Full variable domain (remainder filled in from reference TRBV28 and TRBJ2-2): DVKVTQSSRYLVKRTGEKVFLECVQDMDHENMFWYRQDPGLGLRLIYFSYDVKMKEKGDIPEGYSVSREKKERFSLILESASTNQTSMYLCASSPGTGFTGELFFGEGSRLTVL.

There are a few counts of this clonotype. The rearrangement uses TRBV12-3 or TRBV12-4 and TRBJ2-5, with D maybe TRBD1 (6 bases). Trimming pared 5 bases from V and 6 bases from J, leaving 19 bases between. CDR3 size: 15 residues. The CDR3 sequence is CASSPNLGDTKTQYF. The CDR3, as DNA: TGTGCCAGCAGTCCCAATCTTGGGGACACAAAGACCCAGTACTTC.

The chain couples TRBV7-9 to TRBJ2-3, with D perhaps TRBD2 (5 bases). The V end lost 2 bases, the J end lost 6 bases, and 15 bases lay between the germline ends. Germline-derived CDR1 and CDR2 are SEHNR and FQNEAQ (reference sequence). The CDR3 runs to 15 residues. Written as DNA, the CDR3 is TGTGCCAGCAGCTTAAAATTCCGGGGTCTGGATACGCAGTATTTT. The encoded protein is CASSLKFRGLDTQYF. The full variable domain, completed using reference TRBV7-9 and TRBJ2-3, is DTGVSQNPRHKITKRGQNVTFRCDPISEHNRLYWYRQTLGQGPEFLTYFQNEAQLEKSRLLSDRFSAERPKGSFSTLEIQRTEQGDSAMYLCASSLKFRGLDTQYFGPGTRLTVL.

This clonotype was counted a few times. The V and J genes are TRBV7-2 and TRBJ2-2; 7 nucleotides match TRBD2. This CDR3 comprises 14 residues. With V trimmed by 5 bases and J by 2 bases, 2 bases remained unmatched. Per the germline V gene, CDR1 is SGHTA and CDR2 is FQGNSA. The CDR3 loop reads CASSRGLNTGELFF. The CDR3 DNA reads TGTGCCAGCAGCAGGGGACTAAACACCGGGGAGCTGTTTTTT.

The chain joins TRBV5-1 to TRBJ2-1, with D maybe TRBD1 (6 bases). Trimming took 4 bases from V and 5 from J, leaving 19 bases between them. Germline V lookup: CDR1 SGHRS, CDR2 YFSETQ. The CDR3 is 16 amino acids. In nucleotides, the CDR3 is TGCGCCAGCAGCCGAGACAGGTACCAGGACCACAATGAGCAGTTCTTC. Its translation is CASSRDRYQDHNEQFF.

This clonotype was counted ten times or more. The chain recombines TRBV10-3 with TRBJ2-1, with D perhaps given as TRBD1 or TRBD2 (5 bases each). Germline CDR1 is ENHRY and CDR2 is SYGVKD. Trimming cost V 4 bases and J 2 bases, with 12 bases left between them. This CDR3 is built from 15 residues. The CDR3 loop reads CAISAGTEAYNEQFF. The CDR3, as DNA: TGTGCCATCAGTGCCGGGACCGAAGCCTACAATGAGCAGTTCTTC.

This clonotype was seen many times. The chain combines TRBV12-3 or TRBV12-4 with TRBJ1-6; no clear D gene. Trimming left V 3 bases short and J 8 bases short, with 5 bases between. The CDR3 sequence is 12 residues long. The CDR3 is CASSFIHSPLHF. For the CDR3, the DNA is TGTGCCAGCAGTTTTATCCATTCACCCCTCCACTTT.

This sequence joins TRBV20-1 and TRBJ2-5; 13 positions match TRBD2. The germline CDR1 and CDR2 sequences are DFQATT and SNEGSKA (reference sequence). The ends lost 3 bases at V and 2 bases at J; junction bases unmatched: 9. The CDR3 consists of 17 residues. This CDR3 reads CSASTGTSGVFQETQYF. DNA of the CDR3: TGCAGTGCTAGCACCGGGACTAGCGGGGTATTTCAAGAGACCCAGTACTTC.

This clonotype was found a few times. This chain's CDR3 is CASKVPGIYGYTF. CDR3 sequence (DNA): TGTGCCAGCAAAGTGCCAGGGATTTATGGCTACACCTTC. The rearrangement joins TRBV6-2 or TRBV6-3 to TRBJ1-2; D is possibly TRBD1 (5 bases). Germline V gene sequence: CDR1 MNHEY, CDR2 SVGEGT. Trimming stripped 7 bases from V and 5 bases from J, with 14 bases between. The CDR3 loop spans 13 amino acids.

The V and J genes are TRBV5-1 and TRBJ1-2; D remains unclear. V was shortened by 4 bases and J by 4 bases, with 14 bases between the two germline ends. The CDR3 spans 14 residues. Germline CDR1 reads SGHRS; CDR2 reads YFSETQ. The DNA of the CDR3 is TGCGCCAGCAGCACCGACTCACAAGGCTATGGCTACACCTTC. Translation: CASSTDSQGYGYTF. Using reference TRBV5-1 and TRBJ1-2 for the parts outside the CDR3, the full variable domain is KAGVTQTPRYLIKTRGQQVTLSCSPISGHRSVSWYQQTPGQGLQFLFEYFSETQRNKGNFPGRFSGRQFSNSRSEMNVSTLELGDSALYLCASSTDSQGYGYTFGSGTRLTVV.

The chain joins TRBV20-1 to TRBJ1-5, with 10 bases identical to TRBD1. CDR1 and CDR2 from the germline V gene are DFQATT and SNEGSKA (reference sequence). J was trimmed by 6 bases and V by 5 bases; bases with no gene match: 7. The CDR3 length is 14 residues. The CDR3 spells CSARDRGFTQPQHF. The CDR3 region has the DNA TGCAGTGCTCGGGACAGGGGATTTACTCAGCCCCAGCATTTT.

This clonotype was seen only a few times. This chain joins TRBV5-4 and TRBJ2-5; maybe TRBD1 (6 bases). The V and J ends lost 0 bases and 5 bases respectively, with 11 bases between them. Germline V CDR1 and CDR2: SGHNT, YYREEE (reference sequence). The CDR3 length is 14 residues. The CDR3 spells CASSLDRASETQYF. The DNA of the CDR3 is TGTGCCAGCAGCTTGGACAGGGCGAGCGAGACCCAGTACTTC.

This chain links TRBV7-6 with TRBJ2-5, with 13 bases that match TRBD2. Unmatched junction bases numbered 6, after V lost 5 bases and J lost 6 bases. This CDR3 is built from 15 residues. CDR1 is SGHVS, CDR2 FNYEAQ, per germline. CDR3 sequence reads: CASSRGLAGVQTQYF. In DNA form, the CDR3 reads TGTGCCAGCAGCCGAGGACTAGCGGGGGTACAGACCCAGTACTTC.

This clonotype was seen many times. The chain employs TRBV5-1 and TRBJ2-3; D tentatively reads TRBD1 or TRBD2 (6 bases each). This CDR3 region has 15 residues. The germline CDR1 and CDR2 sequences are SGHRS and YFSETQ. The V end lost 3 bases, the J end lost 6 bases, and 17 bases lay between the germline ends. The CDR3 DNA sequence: TGCGCCAGCAGCTCCGGGGGCCGAGCTGTCGATACGCAGTATTTT. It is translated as CASSSGGRAVDTQYF.

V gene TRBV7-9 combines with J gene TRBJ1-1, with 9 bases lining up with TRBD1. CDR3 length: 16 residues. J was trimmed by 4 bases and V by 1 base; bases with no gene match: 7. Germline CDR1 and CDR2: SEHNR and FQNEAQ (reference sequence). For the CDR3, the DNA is TGTGCCAGCAGCTTAGGCTCCGGGACAGGGAGCACTGAAGCTTTCTTT. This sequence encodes CASSLGSGTGSTEAFF. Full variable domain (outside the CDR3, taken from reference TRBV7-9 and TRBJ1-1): DTGVSQNPRHKITKRGQNVTFRCDPISEHNRLYWYRQTLGQGPEFLTYFQNEAQLEKSRLLSDRFSAERPKGSFSTLEIQRTEQGDSAMYLCASSLGSGTGSTEAFFGQGTRLTVV.

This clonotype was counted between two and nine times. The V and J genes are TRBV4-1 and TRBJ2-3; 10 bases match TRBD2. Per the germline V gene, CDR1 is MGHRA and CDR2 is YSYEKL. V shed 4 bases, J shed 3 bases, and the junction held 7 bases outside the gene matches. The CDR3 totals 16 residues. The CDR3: CASSPPASGGTDTQYF. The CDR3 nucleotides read TGCGCCAGCAGCCCTCCCGCTAGCGGGGGAACAGATACGCAGTATTTT.

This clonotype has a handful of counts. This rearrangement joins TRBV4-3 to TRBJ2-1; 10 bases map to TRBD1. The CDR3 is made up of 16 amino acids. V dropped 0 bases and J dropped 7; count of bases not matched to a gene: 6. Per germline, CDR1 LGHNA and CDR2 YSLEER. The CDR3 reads CASSQDPTGGWNEQFF. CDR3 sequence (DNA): TGCGCCAGCAGCCAAGATCCGACAGGGGGCTGGAATGAGCAGTTCTTC.

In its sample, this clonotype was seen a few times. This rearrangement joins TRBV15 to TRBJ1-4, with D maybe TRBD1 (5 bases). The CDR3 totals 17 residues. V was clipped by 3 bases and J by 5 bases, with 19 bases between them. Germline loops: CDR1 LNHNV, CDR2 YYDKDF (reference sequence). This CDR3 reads CATSRVSAGRRNEKLFF. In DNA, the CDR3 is TGTGCCACCAGCAGGGTATCGGCGGGGCGACGGAATGAAAAACTGTTTTTT.

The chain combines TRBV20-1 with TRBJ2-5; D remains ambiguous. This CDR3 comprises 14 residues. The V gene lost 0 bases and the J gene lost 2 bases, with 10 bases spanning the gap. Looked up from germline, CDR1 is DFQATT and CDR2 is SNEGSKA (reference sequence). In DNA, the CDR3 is TGCAGTGCTAGAGATAGCCAGAGACAAGAGACCCAGTACTTC. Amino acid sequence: CSARDSQRQETQYF.

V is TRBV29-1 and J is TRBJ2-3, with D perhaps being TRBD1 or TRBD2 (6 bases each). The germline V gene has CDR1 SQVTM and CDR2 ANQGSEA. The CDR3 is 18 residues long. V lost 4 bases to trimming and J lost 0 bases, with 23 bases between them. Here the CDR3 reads CSVGVRTGRLWSTDTQYF. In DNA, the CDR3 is TGCAGCGTTGGGGTCCGAACAGGGAGGCTTTGGAGCACAGATACGCAGTATTTT.

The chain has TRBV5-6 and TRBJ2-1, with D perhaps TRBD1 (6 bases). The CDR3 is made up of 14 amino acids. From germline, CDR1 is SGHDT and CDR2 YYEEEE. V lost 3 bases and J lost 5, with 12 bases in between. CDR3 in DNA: TGTGCCAGCAGCTCCCAGGACAGACACAATGAGCAGTTCTTC. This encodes CASSSQDRHNEQFF.

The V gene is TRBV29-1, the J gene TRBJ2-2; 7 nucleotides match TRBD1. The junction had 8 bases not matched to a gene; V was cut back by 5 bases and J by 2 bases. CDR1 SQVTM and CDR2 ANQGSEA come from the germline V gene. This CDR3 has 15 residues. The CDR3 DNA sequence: TGCAGCGTTCCAACGGACAGGTCAAACACCGGGGAGCTGTTTTTT. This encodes CSVPTDRSNTGELFF.

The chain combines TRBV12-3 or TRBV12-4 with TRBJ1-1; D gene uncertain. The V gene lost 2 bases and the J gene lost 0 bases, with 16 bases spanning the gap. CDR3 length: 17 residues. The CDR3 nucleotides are TGTGCCAGCAGTTTAAGGAGTCGGATAGCGATGAACACTGAAGCTTTCTTT. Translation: CASSLRSRIAMNTEAFF.

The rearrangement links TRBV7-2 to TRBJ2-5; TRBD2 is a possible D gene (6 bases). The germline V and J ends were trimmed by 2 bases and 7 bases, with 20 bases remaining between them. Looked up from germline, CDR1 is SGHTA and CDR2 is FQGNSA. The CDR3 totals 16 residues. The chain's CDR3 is CASSLKRAGPAGTQYF. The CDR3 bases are TGTGCCAGCAGCTTAAAGCGGGCGGGGCCAGCGGGGACCCAGTACTTC.

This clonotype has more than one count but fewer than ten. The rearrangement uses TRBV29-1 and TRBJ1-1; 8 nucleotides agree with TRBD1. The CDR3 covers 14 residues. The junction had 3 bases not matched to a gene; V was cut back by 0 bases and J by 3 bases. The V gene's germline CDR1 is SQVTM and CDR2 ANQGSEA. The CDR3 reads CSVEDRTGHTEAFF. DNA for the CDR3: TGCAGCGTTGAAGACCGGACAGGGCACACTGAAGCTTTCTTT. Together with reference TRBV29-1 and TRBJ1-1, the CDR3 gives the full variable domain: SAVISQKPSRDICQRGTSLTIQCQVDSQVTMMFWYRQQPGQSLTLIATANQGSEATYESGFVIDKFPISRPNLTFSTLTVSNMSPEDSSIYLCSVEDRTGHTEAFFGQGTRLTVV.